What follows are 20 T cell receptor beta chains derived from one specimen sequenced in a study of blood T cell repertoires in COVID-19. The repertoire was sequenced with immunoSEQ multiplex PCR; TCRdb's copy has only in-frame clones and lacks some. Of some 160,000 clones listed, roughly 86% are singletons. The sample comprised peripheral blood. All receptors derive from a woman at least 80 years old with COVID-19, enrolled during active disease.

This chain links TRBV6-5 with TRBJ2-7; TRBD2 aligns across 7 bases. Germline lookup yields CDR1 MNHEY and CDR2 SVGAGI. The CDR3 has 14 amino acids. The J segment lost 0 bases and the V segment lost 8 bases, leaving 7 bases of the junction unmatched. The CDR3 here is CASGAGWRSYEQYF. Written as DNA, the CDR3 is TGTGCCAGCGGAGCGGGGTGGCGCTCCTACGAGCAGTACTTC.

V usage is TRBV6-6 and J usage is TRBJ1-1, with D unclear. The CDR3 loop spans 11 amino acids. The germline CDR1 and CDR2 sequences are MNHNY and SVGAGI (reference sequence). V lost 5 bases, J lost 3 bases, and 4 bases lay in between. Here the CDR3 reads CASSPDTEAFF. As DNA, the CDR3 is TGTGCCAGCAGTCCAGACACTGAAGCTTTCTTT.

The chain employs TRBV5-1 and TRBJ2-7, with a tentative D call TRBD1 (5 bases). This CDR3 is 14 amino acids long. Trimming shortened V by 0 bases and J by 2 bases, and 9 bases separated the two germline ends. Germline V CDR1 and CDR2: SGHRS, YFSETQ. Here the CDR3 reads CASSLGPGTYEQYF. In nucleotides, the CDR3 is TGCGCCAGCAGCTTGGGGCCAGGGACCTACGAGCAGTACTTC.

The chain employs TRBV7-3 and TRBJ2-5; no clear D gene. Germline values: CDR1 SGHTA, CDR2 FQGTGA. The V end lost 3 bases, the J end lost 7 bases, and 12 bases lay between the germline ends. This CDR3 has 13 residues. The CDR3 sequence is CASSFEDRGTQYF. The CDR3 bases are TGTGCCAGCAGCTTTGAAGATAGAGGGACCCAGTACTTC.

This clone has a single count. The chain carries TRBV6-6 and TRBJ1-4; 7 nucleotides align to TRBD1. The CDR3 extends over 14 amino acids. V lost 6 bases, J lost 5 bases, and 6 bases stayed unmatched. Germline CDR1 reads MNHNY; CDR2 reads SVGAGI (reference sequence). The CDR3 reads CASSMTGRNEKLFF. Written as DNA, the CDR3 is TGTGCCAGCAGCATGACAGGGAGGAATGAAAAACTGTTTTTT.

The chain employs TRBV6-1 and TRBJ1-5; D gene unclear. The CDR3 length is 16 residues. V dropped 4 bases and J dropped 1 base, with 14 bases sitting between them. CDR1 and CDR2 from the germline V gene are MNHNS and SASEGT. The CDR3 is CASSGNYRESNQPQHF. In DNA form, the CDR3 reads TGTGCCAGCAGTGGCAACTACCGGGAGAGCAATCAGCCCCAGCATTTT.

The chain recombines TRBV12-5 with TRBJ2-1; D call uncertain. The germline gives CDR1 LGHNT, CDR2 FRNRAP. The V and J ends lost 9 bases and 1 base respectively, with 10 bases between them. The CDR3 runs to 13 residues. DNA of the CDR3: TGTGCTAGCCGGAGTGGTTCCTACAATGAGCAGTTCTTC. It yields the protein CASRSGSYNEQFF.

This rearrangement joins TRBV10-2 to TRBJ1-2; tentatively, D is TRBD1 (5 bases). CDR1 and CDR2 (germline): WSHSY, SAAADI. This CDR3 is built from 12 residues. V was clipped by 4 bases and J by 11 bases, with 14 bases between them. The CDR3 nucleotides are TGCGCCAGCAGTGTAAGGGGCAGCGATTACACCTTC. This sequence encodes CASSVRGSDYTF.

Details on this clone: This CDR3 is also generated by other DNA sequences in the sample. This chain links TRBV4-1 with TRBJ1-4; 9 bases agree with TRBD1. CDR3 size: 14 residues. Germline lookup yields CDR1 MGHRA and CDR2 YSYEKL. J was trimmed by 5 bases and V by 6 bases; bases with no gene match: 4. This CDR3 reads CASSPGTGNEKLFF. The CDR3 region has the DNA TGCGCCAGCAGTCCCGGGACAGGGAATGAAAAACTGTTTTTT.

DNA for the CDR3: TGTGCCAGCAGCTTAGGCAGGGTGAACACTGAAGCTTTCTTT. Encoded protein: CASSLGRVNTEAFF. J is TRBJ1-1 and V is TRBV7-2; D perhaps matches TRBD1 (5 bases). The germline gives CDR1 SGHTA, CDR2 FQGNSA. The V end was cut by 1 base, the J end by 0 bases, with 6 bases between. This CDR3 has 14 amino acids.

The chain recombines TRBV5-1 with TRBJ1-1; D is undetermined. V dropped 0 bases and J dropped 4 bases, with 7 bases sitting between them. The CDR3 has 13 residues. CDR1 is SGHRS and CDR2 is YFSETQ in the germline V gene. CDR3 in amino acids: CASSLEQSTEAFF. CDR3 nucleotide sequence: TGCGCCAGCAGCTTGGAACAGAGCACTGAAGCTTTCTTT.

V is TRBV7-2 and J is TRBJ2-2, with TRBD1 matching 7 bases. Per the germline V gene, CDR1 is SGHTA and CDR2 is FQGNSA. The CDR3 covers 16 residues. J was trimmed by 3 bases and V by 4 bases; bases with no gene match: 8. CDR3 nucleotides: TGTGCCAGCAGCTCGGAGACAGGGAGAGACACCGGGGAGCTGTTTTTT. Protein: CASSSETGRDTGELFF. Drawing the rest from reference TRBV7-2 and TRBJ2-2, the complete variable domain is GAGVSQSPSNKVTEKGKDVELRCDPISGHTALYWYRQSLGQGLEFLIYFQGNSAPDKSGLPSDRFSAERTGGSVSTLTIQRTQQEDSAVYLCASSSETGRDTGELFFGEGSRLTVL.

This chain uses TRBV5-1 with TRBJ1-1; D gene uncertain. Trimming removed 4 bases from V and 1 base from J, with 11 bases in between. CDR1 and CDR2 (germline): SGHRS, YFSETQ. The CDR3 loop spans 14 amino acids. CDR3 sequence (DNA): TGCGCCAGCAGCCTCCTACCGGGGAACACTGAAGCTTTCTTT. This codes for CASSLLPGNTEAFF.

This chain joins TRBV27 and TRBJ1-1, with 9 bases fitting TRBD1. J gave up 4 bases and V 6 bases, and 9 bases lay outside the gene matches. The CDR3 spans 15 residues. CDR1 is MNHEY and CDR2 is SMNVEV in the germline V gene (reference sequence). CDR3 in DNA: TGTGCCAGCAGCAAACAACAGGGGGCTTTCACTGAAGCTTTCTTT. Translating it yields CASSKQQGAFTEAFF.

DNA of the CDR3: TGTGCCAGCAGTTTATTTGGCAGGGCCGCTAACTATGGCTACACCTTC. Its translation: CASSLFGRAANYGYTF. The chain couples TRBV28 to TRBJ1-2; tentatively, D is TRBD1 (5 bases). Germline lookup yields CDR1 MDHEN and CDR2 SYDVKM. Trimming pared 1 base from V and 0 bases from J, leaving 12 bases between. The CDR3 covers 16 residues.

This clone was picked up one time. The CDR3, as DNA: TGTGCCAGCAGTACTTATGGACAGGGGGACTTCAATGAGCAGTTCTTC. This gives the protein CASSTYGQGDFNEQFF. V gene TRBV4-2 combines with J gene TRBJ2-1; TRBD1 agrees at 10 bases. With V trimmed by 6 bases and J by 6 bases, 11 bases remained unmatched. The length of the CDR3 is 16 residues. Germline CDR1 is LGHNA and CDR2 is YNFKEQ.

The genes are TRBV6-5 and TRBJ2-5; 10 bases fit TRBD1. CDR1 MNHEY and CDR2 SVGAGI come from the germline V gene. The J segment lost 5 bases and the V segment lost 5 bases, leaving 5 bases of the junction unmatched. CDR3 length: 14 residues. The CDR3 coding sequence is TGTGCCAGCAGTAGGGACAGGGGCGCGGAGACCCAGTACTTC. Its protein product is CASSRDRGAETQYF.

V is TRBV15 and J is TRBJ2-3, with 7 bases that match TRBD1. This CDR3 has 18 amino acids. J was trimmed by 4 bases and V by 0 bases; bases with no gene match: 13. CDR1 LNHNV and CDR2 YYDKDF come from the germline V gene (reference sequence). For the CDR3, the DNA is TGTGCCACCAGCAGAGAAACCCGGACAGGCCAAAGCGCAGATACGCAGTATTTT. Translating it yields CATSRETRTGQSADTQYF. Variable domain in full (rest from reference TRBV15 and TRBJ2-3): DAMVIQNPRYQVTQFGKPVTLSCSQTLNHNVMYWYQQKSSQAPKLLFHYYDKDFNNEADTPDNFQSRRPNTSFCFLDIRSPGLGDTAMYLCATSRETRTGQSADTQYFGPGTRLTVL.

The chain links TRBV9 to TRBJ2-2, with D possibly TRBD2 on 7 matching bases. V lost 4 bases to trimming and J lost 4 bases, with 17 bases between them. Germline loops: CDR1 SGDLS, CDR2 YYNGEE. The CDR3 is 16 residues long. CDR3 nucleotides: TGTGCCAGCAGCCTTGCGAGGGGGGGTGGCACCGGGGAGCTGTTTTTT. Amino acid sequence: CASSLARGGGTGELFF.

The chain has TRBV7-2 and TRBJ1-2; 7 bases agree with TRBD1. There are 15 residues in the CDR3. Trimming took 4 bases from V and 3 from J; bases not matched to a gene: 8. Germline CDR1 and CDR2: SGHTA and FQGNSA. This CDR3 reads CASSSRQGWDYGYTF. CDR3 nucleotide sequence: TGTGCCAGCAGCTCCCGACAGGGTTGGGACTATGGCTACACCTTC.